This T cell receptor (beta chain) was identified during a study of shared clonotypes between healthy human individuals. Repertoires were generated with immunoSEQ multiplex PCR, while TCRdb's copy carries only in-frame clones and drops some. Of 2 million or so clones listed, 85% to 95% are singletons. Looked up from germline, CDR1 is LNHDA and CDR2 is SQIVND (reference sequence). Deletions cut 4 bases from V and 6 bases from J, with 14 bases between. The length of the CDR3 is 14 residues. This receptor was taken from a young man in good health. The chain recombines TRBV19 with TRBJ2-3; a weak D match, TRBD1 (6 bases). Sequenced: naive CD4+ T cells sorted from blood. The subset is: CD45RA+ positively selected. The CDR3 DNA reads TGTGCCAGTAGTAACAGGGAGATAATGGATACGCAGTATTTT. It encodes CASSNREIMDTQYF.